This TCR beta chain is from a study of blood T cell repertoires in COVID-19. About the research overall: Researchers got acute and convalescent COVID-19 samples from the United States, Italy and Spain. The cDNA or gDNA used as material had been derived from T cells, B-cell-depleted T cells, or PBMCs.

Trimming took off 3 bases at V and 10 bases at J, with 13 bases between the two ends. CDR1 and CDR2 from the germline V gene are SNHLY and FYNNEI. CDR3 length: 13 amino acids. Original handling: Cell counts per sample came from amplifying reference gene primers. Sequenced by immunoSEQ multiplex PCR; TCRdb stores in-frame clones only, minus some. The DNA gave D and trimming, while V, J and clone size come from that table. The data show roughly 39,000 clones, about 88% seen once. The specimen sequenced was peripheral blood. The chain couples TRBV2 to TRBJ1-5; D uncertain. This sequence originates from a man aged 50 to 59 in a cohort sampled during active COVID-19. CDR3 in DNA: TGTGCCAGCAGTGATACGTTCCAGAAACCCCAGCATTTT. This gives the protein CASSDTFQKPQHF.